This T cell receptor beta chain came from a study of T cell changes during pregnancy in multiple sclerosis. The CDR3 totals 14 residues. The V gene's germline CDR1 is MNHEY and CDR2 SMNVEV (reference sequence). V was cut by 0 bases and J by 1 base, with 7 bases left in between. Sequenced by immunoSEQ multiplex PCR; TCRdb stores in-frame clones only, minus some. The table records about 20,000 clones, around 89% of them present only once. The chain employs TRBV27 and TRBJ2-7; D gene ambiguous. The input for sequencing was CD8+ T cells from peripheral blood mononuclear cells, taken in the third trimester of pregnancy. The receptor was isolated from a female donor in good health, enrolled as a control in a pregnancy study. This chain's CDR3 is CASSLSRRSYEQYF. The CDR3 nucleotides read TGTGCCAGCAGTTTATCGCGGCGTTCCTACGAGCAGTACTTC.